This T cell receptor beta chain was retrieved from a study of blood T cell repertoires in COVID-19 (TCRdb year 2020). About the study as a whole: Samples covering the acute and convalescent phases of COVID-19 were provided by collaborators in the United States, Italy and Spain. The repertoires were released in a freely available public database meant as a resource for research on the immune response to SARS-CoV-2. The material from the prospective study consisted of cDNA or gDNA derived from T cells, B-cell-depleted T cells, or PBMCs. The samples were drawn from the first 160 participants of the ongoing ImmuneRACE study and from 1,254 subjects provided by 6 global collaborators. HLA class I and class II types, where available, came from metadata supplied by the sample provider rather than from assay-based typing. The dataset comprised deeply sampled blood TCRbeta repertoires from subjects exposed to, actively infected with, or recovered from COVID-19. A de-identified subject ID, COVID-19 status, age in years and sex were almost always included in the sample metadata.

V loses 11 bases at its end and J loses 2 bases; junction bases beyond the gene matches: 3. Including cysteine and phenylalanine, the CDR3 has 13 amino acids. Only the CDR3 DNA stays, 39 bases, in frame from base 1. CDR1 and CDR2, per the germline V gene, are MDHEN and SYDVKM. Whole blood was collected in K2EDTA tubes by collaborating institutions according to the institutions' own protocols. For TCRbeta analysis, collaborators shipped samples as frozen whole blood, isolated PBMCs, or DNA extracted from either of those sample types. This clone occurred a few times. This clone's antigen is unknown. No qualities accompany the bases; no much larger clone lies one base away. The study at large found these results: The amount of clinical and demographic metadata varied by source and participant and was provided uncurated.

TCRbeta CDR3 regions were amplified from genomic DNA using the immunoSEQ Assay, a bias-controlled multiplex PCR. The paper's data handling went like this. The number of nucleated cells in each sample was estimated from the amplification of reference gene primers within the assay. Sequence reads were collapsed and filtered to measure the absolute abundance of every unique TCRbeta CDR3 rearrangement. For each sample, productive Simpson clonality was calculated by taking the square root of Simpson's diversity index across productive rearrangements. TCRdb took this table from immuneACCESS and kept in-frame rearrangements with V and J called. Such tables lack part of the clones; where checked against another copy, unresolved V genes explain under half of the gap, and the rest is unexplained. V and J calls and clone size follow that table, whereas D and trimming were derived from the DNA. The sample data list 130,000 to 150,000 clones, and approximately 81% of these were observed just once. The ten largest clones add up to around 2.5% of the sample.

The receptor was derived from a human donor with acute or convalescent COVID-19. The donor label of this sample is uncertain. The source material was peripheral blood. The rearrangement combines TRBV28 with TRBJ2-3; TRBD2 fits 11 bases in the junction. In nucleotides, the sequence is TGTGCCCTAGCGGGGGGATTCACAGATACGCAGTATTTT. Translated, it gives CALAGGFTDTQYF.